This TCR beta chain stems from a study of blood T cell repertoires in COVID-19. Per germline, CDR1 SEHNR and CDR2 FQNEAQ (reference sequence). There are 14 residues in the CDR3. With 8 bases removed from V and 0 bases from J, the gap between germline ends came to 13 bases. Methods used by the authors: Estimated nucleated cell counts came from reference gene primer amplification. Method: immunoSEQ multiplex PCR; TCRdb's copy keeps in-frame clones and lacks some. The D gene and trimming were derived from the DNA, and the V and J assignments and clone size from that table. Of fewer than 60,000 clones in the sample, about 85% were seen once.

This clonotype was sampled from a man in his sixties or seventies with active COVID-19. V usage is TRBV7-9 and J usage is TRBJ1-1; D ambiguous. The sample consisted of peripheral blood. The CDR3 loop reads CASGNLGVNTEAFF. The CDR3 coding sequence is TGTGCCAGCGGAAACCTAGGAGTGAACACTGAAGCTTTCTTT.